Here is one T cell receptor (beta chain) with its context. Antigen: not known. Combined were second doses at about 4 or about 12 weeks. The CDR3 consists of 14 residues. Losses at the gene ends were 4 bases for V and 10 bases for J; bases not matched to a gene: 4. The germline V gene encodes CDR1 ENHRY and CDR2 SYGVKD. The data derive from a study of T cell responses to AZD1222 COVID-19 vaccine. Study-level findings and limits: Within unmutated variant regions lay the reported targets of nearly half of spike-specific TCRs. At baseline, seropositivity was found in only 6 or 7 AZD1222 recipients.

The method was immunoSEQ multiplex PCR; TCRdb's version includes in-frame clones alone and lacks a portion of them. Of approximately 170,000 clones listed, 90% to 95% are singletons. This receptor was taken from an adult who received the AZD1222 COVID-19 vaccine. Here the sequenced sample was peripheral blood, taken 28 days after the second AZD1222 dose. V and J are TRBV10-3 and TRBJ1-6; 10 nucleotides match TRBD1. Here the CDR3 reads CAISARQGASPLHF. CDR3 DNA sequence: TGTGCCATCAGTGCGAGACAGGGGGCATCACCCCTCCACTTT.